The subject of this entry is one T cell receptor (beta chain). This CDR3 is 11 amino acids long. Trimming left V 5 bases short and J 6 bases short, with 8 bases between. Germline V gene lookup returns CDR1 SGHRS and CDR2 YFSETQ. The data originate from a study of shared clonotypes between healthy human individuals. TCRdb's table, derived via immunoSEQ multiplex PCR, lists solely in-frame clones and lacks some. Here the sample spans fewer than 1.4 million clones, approximately 80% being singletons. The rearrangement uses TRBV5-1 and TRBJ1-1; the D is unclear. The TCR was taken from a man between 18 and 35 years old in good health. Some clones in this sample may be carry-over from other donors' samples. The sample comprised memory CD4+ T cells from PBMCs. Subset denoted: CD45RA-negative fraction. In DNA, the CDR3 is TGCGCCAGCAGAGAAGCGGCTGAAGCTTTCTTT. This encodes CASREAAEAFF.